The present T cell receptor beta chain was sequenced within a study of T cell clonotyping in hematopoietic cell transplantation. Overall study context: Recipient samples before transplant were obtained post-cytoreduction.

This clone was detected a few times. Its target is not known. Time point: recipient sample about 28 days before transplant, after cytoreduction. Whole-study results and caveats: Cells were unsorted, so CD4 and CD8 contributions were not separated. Recipient TCR diversity dropped after transplant; expanded clonotypes rose from day 30 to 180.

Profiling relied on immunoSEQ multiplex PCR, and the TCRdb table lists in-frame clones only, not all of them. The table has approximately 9,000 clones, roughly nine tenths seen once. This material consisted of peripheral blood mononuclear cells, taken before stem cell transplant. The receptor was isolated from a woman aged 60-70 years with acute myeloid leukemia. Some clones in this sample may be carry-over from other donors' samples.

CDR3 amino acids: CASSTEGAGQPQHF. The CDR3 DNA is TGTGCCAGCAGTACTGAGGGGGCAGGTCAGCCCCAGCATTTT. The chain recombines TRBV27 with TRBJ1-5; 7 bases line up with TRBD1. CDR1 and CDR2 (germline): MNHEY, SMNVEV (reference sequence). This CDR3 spans 14 amino acids. V lost 5 bases and J lost 6; bases outside the gene matches: 7.